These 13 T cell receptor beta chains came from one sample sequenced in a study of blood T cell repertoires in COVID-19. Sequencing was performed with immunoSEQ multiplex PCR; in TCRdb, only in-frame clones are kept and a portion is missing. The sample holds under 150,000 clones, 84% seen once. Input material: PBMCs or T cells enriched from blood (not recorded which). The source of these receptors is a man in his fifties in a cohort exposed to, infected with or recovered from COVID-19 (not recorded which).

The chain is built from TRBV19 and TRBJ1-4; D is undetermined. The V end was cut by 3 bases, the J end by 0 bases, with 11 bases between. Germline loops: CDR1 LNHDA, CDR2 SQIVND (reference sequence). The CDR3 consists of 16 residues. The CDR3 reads CASSIPSGPTNEKLFF. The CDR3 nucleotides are TGTGCCAGTAGTATCCCCAGCGGGCCAACTAATGAAAAACTGTTTTTT.

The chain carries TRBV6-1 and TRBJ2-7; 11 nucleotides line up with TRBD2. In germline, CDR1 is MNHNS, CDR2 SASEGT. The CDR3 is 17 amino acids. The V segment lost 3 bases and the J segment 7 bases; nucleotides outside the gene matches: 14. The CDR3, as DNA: TGTGCCAGCAGTGACCGAAGTAAACTAGCGGGAGTAGCAGAGCAGTACTTC. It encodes CASSDRSKLAGVAEQYF.

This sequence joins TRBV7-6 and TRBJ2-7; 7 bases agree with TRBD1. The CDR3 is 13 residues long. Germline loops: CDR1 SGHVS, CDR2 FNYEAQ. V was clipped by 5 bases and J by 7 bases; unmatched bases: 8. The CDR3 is CASSNRQGWEQYF. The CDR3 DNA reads TGTGCCAGCAGCAATAGACAGGGATGGGAGCAGTACTTC.

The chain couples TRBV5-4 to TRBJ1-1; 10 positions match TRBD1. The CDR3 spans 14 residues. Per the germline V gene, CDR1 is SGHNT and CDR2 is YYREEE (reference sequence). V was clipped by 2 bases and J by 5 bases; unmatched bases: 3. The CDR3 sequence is CASSFDRGQTEAFF. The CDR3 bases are TGTGCCAGCAGCTTTGACAGGGGGCAAACTGAAGCTTTCTTT.

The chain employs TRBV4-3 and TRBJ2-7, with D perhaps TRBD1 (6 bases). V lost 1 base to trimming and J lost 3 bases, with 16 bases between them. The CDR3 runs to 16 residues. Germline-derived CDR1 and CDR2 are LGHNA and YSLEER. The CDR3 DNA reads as TGCGCCAGCAGCCAAGGACAGGCCAATGGCGGCTACGAGCAGTACTTC. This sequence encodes CASSQGQANGGYEQYF.

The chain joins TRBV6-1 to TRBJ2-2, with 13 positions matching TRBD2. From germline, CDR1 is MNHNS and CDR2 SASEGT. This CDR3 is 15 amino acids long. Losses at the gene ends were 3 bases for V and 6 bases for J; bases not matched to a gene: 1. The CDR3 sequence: CASSEGLAGPGELFF. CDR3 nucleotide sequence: TGTGCCAGCAGTGAGGGACTAGCGGGGCCCGGGGAGCTGTTTTTT.

CDR3 in DNA: TGTGCCAGCAGGGCTAACAGGGGGCGAACTGAAGCTTTCTTT. Translation gives CASRANRGRTEAFF. This chain connects TRBV6-5 to TRBJ1-1; 9 bases match TRBD1. Losses at the gene ends were 6 bases for V and 5 bases for J; bases not matched to a gene: 7. The germline V gene encodes CDR1 MNHEY and CDR2 SVGAGI. This CDR3 comprises 14 residues.

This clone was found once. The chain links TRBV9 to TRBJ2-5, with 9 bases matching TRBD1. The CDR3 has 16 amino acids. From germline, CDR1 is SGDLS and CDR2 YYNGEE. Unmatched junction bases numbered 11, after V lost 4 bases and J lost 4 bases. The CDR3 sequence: CASSSRTGEWSETQYF. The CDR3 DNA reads TGTGCCAGCAGCTCCCGGACAGGGGAGTGGTCAGAGACCCAGTACTTC.

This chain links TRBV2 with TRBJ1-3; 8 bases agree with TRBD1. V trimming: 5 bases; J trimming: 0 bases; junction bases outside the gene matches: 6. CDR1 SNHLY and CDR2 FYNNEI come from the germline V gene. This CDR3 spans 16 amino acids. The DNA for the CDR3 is TGTGCCAGCAGTAGACAGGGGCCCTCCTCTGGAAACACCATATATTTT. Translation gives CASSRQGPSSGNTIYF.

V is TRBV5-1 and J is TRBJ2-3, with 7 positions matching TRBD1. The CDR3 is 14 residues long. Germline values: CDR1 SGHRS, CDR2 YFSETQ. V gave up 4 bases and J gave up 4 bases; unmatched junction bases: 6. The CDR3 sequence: CASSRGQFADTQYF. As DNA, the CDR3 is TGCGCCAGCAGCAGGGGGCAGTTTGCAGATACGCAGTATTTT.

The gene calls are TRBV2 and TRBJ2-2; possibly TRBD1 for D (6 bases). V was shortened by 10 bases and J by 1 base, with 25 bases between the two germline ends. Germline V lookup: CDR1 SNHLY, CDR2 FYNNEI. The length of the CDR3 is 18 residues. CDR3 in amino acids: CATVRGTGPIVNTGELFF. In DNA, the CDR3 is TGTGCCACCGTGAGGGGAACAGGGCCGATTGTGAACACCGGGGAGCTGTTTTTT. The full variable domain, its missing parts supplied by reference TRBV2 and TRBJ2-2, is EPEVTQTPSHQVTQMGQEVILRCVPISNHLYFYWYRQILGQKVEFLVSFYNNEISEKSEIFDDQFSVERPDGSNFTLKIRSTKLEDSAMYFCATVRGTGPIVNTGELFFGEGSRLTVL.

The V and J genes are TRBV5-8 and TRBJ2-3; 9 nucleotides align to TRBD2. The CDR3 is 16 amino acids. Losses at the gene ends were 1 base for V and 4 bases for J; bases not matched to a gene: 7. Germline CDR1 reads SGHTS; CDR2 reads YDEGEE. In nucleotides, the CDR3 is TGTGCCAGCAGCTTGTTCGCTAGCGGGATGGCAGATACGCAGTATTTT. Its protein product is CASSLFASGMADTQYF. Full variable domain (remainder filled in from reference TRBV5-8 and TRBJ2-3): EAGVTQSPTHLIKTRGQQATLRCSPISGHTSVYWYQQALGLGLQFLLWYDEGEERNRGNFPPRFSGRQFPNYSSELNVNALELEDSALYLCASSLFASGMADTQYFGPGTRLTVL.

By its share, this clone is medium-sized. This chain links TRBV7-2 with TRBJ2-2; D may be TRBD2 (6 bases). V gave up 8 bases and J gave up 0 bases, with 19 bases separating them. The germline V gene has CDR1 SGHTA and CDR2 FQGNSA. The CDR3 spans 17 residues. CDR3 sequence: CASSLGRGAANTGELFF. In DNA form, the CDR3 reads TGTGCCAGCTCCTTGGGGCGGGGAGCTGCGAACACCGGGGAGCTGTTTTTT.